This T cell receptor beta chain was captured in a study of neurological immune-mediated disorders. A few counts support this clonotype. With a much larger clone just one base away, this may be a read error. Trimming cost V 5 bases and J 4 bases; bases outside gene matches: 6. CDR3 length: 13 residues. Per the germline V gene, CDR1 is SQVTM and CDR2 is ANQGSEA. MiXCR, applied by TCRdb to the 5' RACE reads, yields one record per CDR3 protein. The profile shows fewer than 80,000 distinct CDR3 sequences, around 4.8% of them singletons. This TCR was recovered from a woman aged 45 to 65 with multiple sclerosis. The chain combines TRBV29-1 with TRBJ1-2, with 8 bases identical to TRBD1. The sequenced material came from PBMCs. The CDR3, as DNA: TGCAGCGTTCGGACAGGGAAGTCCTATGGCTACACCTTC. Translation gives CSVRTGKSYGYTF.